Presented here are 17 T cell receptor beta chains from one specimen sequenced in a study of T cells in Graves' hyperthyroidism and ophthalmopathy. Amplified TCR beta CDR3 regions derived from RNA transcripts. HTBI primers drove first-round RT-PCR of the TCR CDR3. TCRdb independently ran MiXCR on the multiplex PCR reads; one entry per CDR3 protein. This sample has 550,000 to 650,000 distinct CDR3 sequences, with more than 11% found just once. Sequencing was done on a sample of blood. These receptor sequences come from a woman aged 25 to 39 with Graves' hyperthyroidism that later progressed to Graves' ophthalmopathy.

In its sample, this clonotype was seen many times. V and J are TRBV27 and TRBJ2-1, with a possible D match to TRBD2 (5 bases). CDR1 and CDR2 (germline): MNHEY, SMNVEV (reference sequence). Trimming stripped 2 bases from V and 10 bases from J, with 18 bases between. CDR3 length equals 15 residues. DNA for the CDR3: TGTGCCAGCAGTTTACCCGGAGGCCTAGGGCACGAGCAGTTCTTC. The encoded protein is CASSLPGGLGHEQFF.

This clonotype occurred many times. The J gene is TRBJ1-5, the V gene TRBV12-3 or TRBV12-4; 7 nucleotides match TRBD1. The CDR3 is 17 amino acids. Losses at the gene ends were 4 bases for V and 4 bases for J; bases not matched to a gene: 13. DNA for the CDR3: TGTGCCAGCAGTTCCTTACGCACAGGGGATCTTAATCAGCCCCAGCATTTT. This gives the protein CASSSLRTGDLNQPQHF.

This clonotype was seen repeatedly, ten times or more. The genes are TRBV7-2 and TRBJ2-3, with 12 positions matching TRBD2. V was pared by 4 bases and J by 7 bases, with 9 bases of the junction left unmatched. The CDR3 consists of 16 residues. Germline CDR1 is SGHTA and CDR2 is FQGNSA. The CDR3 sequence is CASSSGLAGFVNTQYF. For the CDR3, the DNA is TGTGCCAGCAGCTCTGGACTAGCGGGGTTCGTGAATACGCAGTATTTT.

This clonotype has a count of ten or more. V and J are TRBV28 and TRBJ2-1; TRBD2 is a possible D gene (5 bases). The CDR3 covers 16 residues. Germline V CDR1 and CDR2: MDHEN, SYDVKM. Trimming took 6 bases from V and 1 from J, leaving 16 bases between them. The CDR3: CASSLSALGSYNEQFF. In DNA, the CDR3 is TGTGCCAGCAGCCTTAGCGCTTTGGGATCCTACAATGAGCAGTTCTTC.

This chain uses TRBV5-1 with TRBJ2-3, with 9 bases identical to TRBD1. Losses at the gene ends were 4 bases for V and 2 bases for J; bases not matched to a gene: 5. Germline V CDR1 and CDR2: SGHRS, YFSETQ. The CDR3 is made up of 15 amino acids. CDR3 coding DNA: TGCGCCAGCAGCCTGGGACAGGGTTTCACAGATACGCAGTATTTT. The encoded protein is CASSLGQGFTDTQYF.

The V gene is TRBV14, the J gene TRBJ1-1; D remains ambiguous. Germline V CDR1 and CDR2: SGHDN, FVKESK. Deletions cut 7 bases from V and 11 bases from J, with 14 bases between. The CDR3 extends over 11 amino acids. CDR3 amino acids: CASTGGIEAFF. CDR3 coding DNA: TGTGCCAGCACCGGAGGAATAGAGGCTTTCTTT.

This clonotype was found many times. The chain employs TRBV11-3 and TRBJ2-2; D perhaps matches TRBD2 (5 bases). Germline V CDR1 and CDR2: SGHNT, YENEEA. Trimming stripped 4 bases from V and 1 base from J, with 10 bases between. The CDR3 is made up of 15 amino acids. The CDR3 bases are TGTGCCAGCAGCTCCAGGACTCTGAACACCGGGGAGCTGTTTTTT. Translation: CASSSRTLNTGELFF.

Details on this clonotype: A much larger clone lies a single base off, so this may be a read error. This sequence joins TRBV20-1 and TRBJ2-7, with D maybe TRBD2 (5 bases). The CDR3 runs to 16 residues. Germline CDR1 and CDR2: DFQATT and SNEGSKA (reference sequence). The CDR3 DNA reads TGCAGTGCTCTTACCGGGGTCTCGACCAACTCCTCCGAGCAGTACTTC. As protein: CSALTGVSTNSSEQYF.

There are a few counts of this clonotype. The V call is TRBV7-9, the J call TRBJ2-1; D is unclear. The CDR3 consists of 13 residues. Trimming took 0 bases from V and 9 from J, leaving 9 bases between them. Germline CDR1 SEHNR, CDR2 FQNEAQ (reference sequence). The CDR3 is CASSLAGSSEQFF. In nucleotides, the CDR3 is TGTGCCAGCAGCTTAGCGGGGTCCAGTGAGCAGTTCTTC.

This clonotype occurred many times. The gene calls are TRBV12-3 or TRBV12-4 and TRBJ1-5; weak D call: TRBD1 (5 bases). V was clipped by 3 bases and J by 6 bases, with 12 bases between them. The CDR3 is 14 residues long. CDR3 residues: CASSFGGRGQPQHF. For the CDR3, the DNA is TGTGCCAGCAGTTTTGGGGGGAGGGGTCAGCCCCAGCATTTT.

This clonotype was counted at least ten times. V usage is TRBV28 and J usage is TRBJ1-5, with D maybe TRBD1 (6 bases). Germline V gene data show CDR1 as MDHEN and CDR2 as SYDVKM. Trimming took off 4 bases at V and 1 base at J, with 17 bases between the two ends. CDR3 size: 17 residues. CDR3 amino acids: CASSSSKQGRSNQPQHF. CDR3 DNA: TGTGCCAGCAGTTCCTCAAAACAGGGTAGGAGCAATCAGCCCCAGCATTTT.

This clonotype occurred many times. V is TRBV28 and J is TRBJ2-7; no reliable D call. The CDR3 totals 14 residues. The ends were cut back, 4 bases at V and 6 bases at J, with 16 bases in the middle. The germline V gene encodes CDR1 MDHEN and CDR2 SYDVKM. CDR3 in amino acids: CASSYGFRMGEQYF. In DNA form, the CDR3 reads TGTGCCAGCAGTTATGGTTTTAGGATGGGCGAGCAGTACTTC.

J is TRBJ1-2 and V is TRBV20-1; possibly TRBD1 for D (5 bases). The CDR3 spans 14 residues. Germline V lookup: CDR1 DFQATT, CDR2 SNEGSKA (reference sequence). Trimming took off 2 bases at V and 5 bases at J, with 15 bases between the two ends. CDR3 sequence reads: CSARSTVTSYGYTF. DNA for the CDR3: TGCAGTGCTAGATCGACAGTTACCAGTTATGGCTACACCTTC.

This clonotype was counted many times. V and J are TRBV5-4 and TRBJ2-3; 9 nucleotides line up with TRBD2. The CDR3 contains 15 residues. V was clipped by 6 bases and J by 3 bases; unmatched bases: 8. CDR1 SGHNT and CDR2 YYREEE come from the germline V gene (reference sequence). CDR3 amino acids: CASTPTSGRTDTQYF. The DNA for the CDR3 is TGTGCCAGCACCCCCACCAGCGGGAGGACAGATACGCAGTATTTT.

There are many counts of this clonotype. The V and J genes are TRBV5-1 and TRBJ2-7; possibly TRBD1 or TRBD2 for D (5 bases each). The V gene's germline CDR1 is SGHRS and CDR2 YFSETQ. The CDR3 consists of 15 residues. The V end lost 4 bases, the J end lost 3 bases, and 17 bases lay between the germline ends. CDR3 in amino acids: CASSPGPATIYEQYF. The CDR3 DNA follows: TGCGCCAGCAGCCCGGGACCCGCTACAATCTACGAGCAGTACTTC.

This clonotype was detected many times. The chain recombines TRBV12-5 with TRBJ2-7; no reliable D call. CDR1 and CDR2 (germline): LGHNT, FRNRAP. The CDR3 has 11 residues. The V and J ends lost 11 bases and 7 bases respectively, with 15 bases between them. The CDR3 protein is CAYDIKWEQYF. CDR3 nucleotides: TGTGCTTACGATATTAAGTGGGAGCAGTACTTC.

The chain employs TRBV7-3 and TRBJ2-5; D gene ambiguous. Trimming took 5 bases from V and 5 from J, leaving 12 bases between them. The germline CDR1 and CDR2 sequences are SGHTA and FQGTGA. CDR3 size: 13 residues. The CDR3 DNA follows: TGTGCCAGCAGCAACCCCCCGTTGGAGACCCAGTACTTC. Translated: CASSNPPLETQYF.